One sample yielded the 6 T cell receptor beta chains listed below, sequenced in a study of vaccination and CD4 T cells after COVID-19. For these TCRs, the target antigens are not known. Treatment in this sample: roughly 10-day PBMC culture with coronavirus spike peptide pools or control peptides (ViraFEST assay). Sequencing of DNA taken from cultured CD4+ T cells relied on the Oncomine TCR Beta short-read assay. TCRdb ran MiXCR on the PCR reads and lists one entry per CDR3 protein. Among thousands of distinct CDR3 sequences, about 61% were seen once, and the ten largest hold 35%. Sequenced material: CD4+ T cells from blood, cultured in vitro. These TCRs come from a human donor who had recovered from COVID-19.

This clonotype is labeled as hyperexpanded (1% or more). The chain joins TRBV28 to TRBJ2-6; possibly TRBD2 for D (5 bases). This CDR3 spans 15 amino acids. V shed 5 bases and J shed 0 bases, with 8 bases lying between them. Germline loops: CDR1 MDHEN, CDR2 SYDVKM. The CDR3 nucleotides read TGTGCCAGCAGTGCGGGTCTCTCTGGGGCCAACGTCCTGACTTTC. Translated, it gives CASSAGLSGANVLTF.

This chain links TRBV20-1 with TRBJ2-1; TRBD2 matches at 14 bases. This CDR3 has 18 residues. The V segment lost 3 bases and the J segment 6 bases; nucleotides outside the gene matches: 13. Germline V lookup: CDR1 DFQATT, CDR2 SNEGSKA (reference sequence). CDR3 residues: CSASDPTSGRALSNEQFF. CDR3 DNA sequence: TGCAGTGCTAGCGACCCGACTAGCGGGAGGGCCTTGTCCAATGAGCAGTTCTTC.

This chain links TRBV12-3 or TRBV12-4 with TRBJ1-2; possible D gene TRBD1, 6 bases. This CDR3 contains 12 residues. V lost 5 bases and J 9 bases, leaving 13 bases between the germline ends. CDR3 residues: CASSGTGSRYTF. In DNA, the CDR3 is TGTGCCAGCAGTGGAACAGGGTCGCGCTACACCTTC.

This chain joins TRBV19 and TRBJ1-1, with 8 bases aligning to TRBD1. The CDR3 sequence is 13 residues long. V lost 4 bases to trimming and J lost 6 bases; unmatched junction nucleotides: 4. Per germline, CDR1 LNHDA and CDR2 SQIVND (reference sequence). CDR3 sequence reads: CASSNNRGAEAFF. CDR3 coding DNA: TGTGCCAGTAGTAACAACAGGGGGGCTGAAGCTTTCTTT.

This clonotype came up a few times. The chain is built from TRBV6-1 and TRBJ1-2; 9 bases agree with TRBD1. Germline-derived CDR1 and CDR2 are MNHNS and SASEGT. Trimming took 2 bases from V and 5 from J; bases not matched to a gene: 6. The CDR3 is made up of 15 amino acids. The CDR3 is CASSESPGQGYGYTF. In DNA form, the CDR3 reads TGTGCCAGCAGTGAATCCCCGGGACAGGGTTATGGCTACACCTTC.

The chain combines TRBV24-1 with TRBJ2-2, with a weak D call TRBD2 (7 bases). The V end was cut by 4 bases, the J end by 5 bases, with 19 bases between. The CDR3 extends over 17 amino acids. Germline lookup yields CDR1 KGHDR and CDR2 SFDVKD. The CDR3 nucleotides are TGTGCCACCAGTGAGGGTCGTACAGGGCGGGGGACCGGGGAGCTGTTTTTT. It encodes CATSEGRTGRGTGELFF.